The rows below give T cell receptor beta chains drawn from one sample of a study of vaccination and CD4 T cells after COVID-19. Their antigens remain unidentified. TCRdb ran MiXCR on the PCR reads and lists one entry per CDR3 protein. The sample shows more than 12,000 distinct CDR3 sequences, approximately 35% of them seen only once. Sequencing input: cultured CD4+ T cells from blood. The receptors derive from a human donor with COVID-19. Both conserved end residues are part of each CDR3. A D gene is named only where the DNA matches it firmly. Size values are once, few and many counts, or a class for expanded clones, and some rows have none.

j_call clone_size v_call d_call cdr3_aa cdr3_nt
TRBJ1-2 few TRBV5-1 . CASSLDRANYGYTF TGCGCCAGCAGCTTGGACAGAGCTAACTATGGCTACACCTTC
TRBJ2-7 once TRBV11-2 TRBD2 CASRTGGARVEQYF TGTGCCAGCCGGACGGGGGGGGCTAGGGTCGAGCAGTACTTC
TRBJ1-6 . TRBV7-9 . CASSRATGASNSPLHF TGTGCCAGCAGCCGCGCCACCGGGGCTAGTAATTCACCCCTCCACTTT
TRBJ2-3 . TRBV5-4 . CASSPSGRSTDTQYF TGTGCCAGCAGCCCGTCGGGACGGAGCACAGATACGCAGTATTTT
TRBJ2-2 . TRBV2 . CASSGQGRNTGELFF TGTGCCAGCAGTGGCCAGGGTAGGAACACCGGGGAGCTGTTTTTT
TRBJ1-2 few TRBV20-1 TRBD1 CSAAGGDGYTF TGCAGTGCGGCAGGGGGGGATGGCTACACCTTC
TRBJ1-4 . TRBV7-9 . CASSFSRATNEKLFF TGTGCCAGCAGCTTCAGTCGGGCAACTAATGAAAAACTGTTTTTT
TRBJ2-2 few TRBV20-1 . CSARAPGRMNTGELFF TGCAGTGCTAGAGCACCGGGACGGATGAACACCGGGGAGCTGTTTTTT
TRBJ2-7 few TRBV20-1 TRBD1 CSAIHRGDYEQYF TGCAGTGCGATACACAGGGGGGACTACGAGCAGTACTTC
TRBJ2-3 few TRBV7-9 TRBD2 CASRSLAGAGTDTQYF TGTGCCAGCAGGTCCCTAGCGGGGGCCGGCACAGATACGCAGTATTTT
TRBJ2-5 . TRBV5-4 . CASSFNRVETQYF TGTGCCAGCAGCTTTAACAGGGTTGAGACCCAGTACTTC
TRBJ2-1 few TRBV15 TRBD2 CATSRAGGPVNEQFF TGTGCCACCAGCAGAGCGGGGGGGCCTGTGAATGAGCAGTTCTTC
TRBJ1-5 few TRBV7-2 . CASSLWINQPQHF TGTGCCAGCAGCTTATGGATAAATCAGCCCCAGCATTTT
TRBJ1-6 . TRBV11-2 . CASSLLRDGPSPLHF TGTGCCAGCAGCCTCCTAAGGGACGGCCCTTCACCCCTCCACTTT
TRBJ2-2 . TRBV12-3/TRBV12-4 . CASRAGTNTGELFF TGTGCCAGCAGAGCCGGGACGAACACCGGGGAGCTGTTTTTT
TRBJ1-5 few TRBV12-3/TRBV12-4 . CASSLIGDQPQHF TGTGCCAGCAGTTTAATTGGGGATCAGCCCCAGCATTTT
TRBJ2-3 . TRBV27 TRBD1 CASSPGQGLPTDTQYF TGTGCCAGCAGTCCCGGACAGGGGCTCCCCACAGATACGCAGTATTTT
TRBJ2-1 . TRBV7-8 TRBD1 CASSPLTGGIPYEQFF TGTGCCAGCAGCCCCTTGACAGGGGGCATACCCTATGAGCAGTTCTTC
TRBJ2-2 few TRBV25-1 . CASSGRTQGSGELFF TGTGCCAGCAGTGGCCGGACGCAAGGATCCGGGGAGCTGTTTTTT
TRBJ1-4 once TRBV6-1 TRBD1 CASAKGADEKLFF TGTGCCAGCGCAAAGGGGGCGGATGAAAAACTGTTTTTT
TRBJ1-5 . TRBV25-1 . CASSETVGQPQHF TGTGCCAGCAGCGAGACAGTGGGTCAGCCCCAGCATTTT
TRBJ2-1 . TRBV2 . CASSAQGGRMGSNEQFF TGTGCCAGCAGTGCTCAGGGAGGTCGGATGGGGTCCAATGAGCAGTTCTTC
TRBJ2-3 . TRBV11-1 . CASSLAPSQGTDTQYF TGTGCCAGCAGCTTAGCGCCATCGCAGGGGACAGATACGCAGTATTTT
TRBJ2-5 few TRBV6-2/TRBV6-3 . CASSYSVQTQYF TGTGCCAGCAGTTACTCGGTCCAGACCCAGTACTTC
TRBJ1-3 . TRBV5-5 . CASSLGWSSGNTIYF TGTGCCAGCAGCTTGGGATGGAGCTCTGGAAACACCATATATTTT
TRBJ2-7 few TRBV2 . CASSDLVYEQYF TGTGCCAGCAGTGATTTAGTGTACGAGCAGTACTTC
TRBJ1-5 . TRBV28 TRBD1 CASSFRKTGNQPQHF TGTGCCAGCAGTTTCCGAAAGACAGGGAATCAGCCCCAGCATTTT
TRBJ2-3 . TRBV2 . CARETSDTQYF TGTGCCAGGGAGACGTCAGATACGCAGTATTTT
TRBJ2-4 . TRBV7-2 . CASSKAFTKNIQYF TGTGCCAGCAGCAAAGCCTTTACCAAAAACATTCAGTACTTC
TRBJ1-2 few TRBV21-1 . CASSKQHSNYGYTF TGTGCCAGCAGCAAACAGCACTCTAACTATGGCTACACCTTC
TRBJ2-7 . TRBV11-2 . CASSLDRDLGYEQYF TGTGCCAGCAGCTTAGACAGGGATTTGGGCTACGAGCAGTACTTC
TRBJ1-5 . TRBV12-5 . CASGFGGGQPQHF TGTGCTAGTGGTTTTGGCGGGGGTCAGCCCCAGCATTTT
TRBJ2-6 . TRBV28 . CASSSPGSSGANVLTF TGTGCCAGCAGTTCGCCAGGGTCGTCTGGGGCCAACGTCCTGACTTTC